Listed below are T cell receptor beta chains from one sample, sequenced in a study of T cell repertoires in cytomegalovirus infection. One entry per CDR3 protein, called by TCRdb with MiXCR from the reads. The sample has 250,000 or so distinct CDR3 sequences; 9% to 15% are singletons. The sequenced sample was PBMCs. Receptor source: a human donor in good health (CMV status not recorded). Some clones in this sample may be carry-over from other donors' samples. CDR3s include the opening cysteine and the closing phenylalanine or tryptophan. D genes are given only for firm matches. Clone size is given for some rows only: seen once, a few or many times, or a class if the clone is expanded.

cdr3_length: 16
d_call: TRBD1
clone_size: many
v_call: TRBV7-2
j_call: TRBJ1-2
cdr3_aa: CASSLVGGQGARGYTF
cdr3_nt: TGTGCCAGCAGCTTAGTCGGAGGTCAGGGGGCGCGTGGCTACACCTTC

cdr3_length: 14
d_call: TRBD2
clone_size: many
v_call: TRBV12-3/TRBV12-4
j_call: TRBJ2-2
cdr3_aa: CASRAGTSAGELFF
cdr3_nt: TGTGCCAGCAGGGCCGGGACTAGCGCCGGGGAGCTGTTTTTT

cdr3_length: 16
d_call: TRBD2
clone_size: few
v_call: TRBV4-3
j_call: TRBJ2-2
cdr3_aa: CASSQGLAVNTGELFF
cdr3_nt: TGCGCCAGCAGCCAAGGACTAGCGGTAAACACCGGGGAGCTGTTTTTT

cdr3_length: 14
d_call: -
clone_size: few
v_call: TRBV28
j_call: TRBJ2-3
cdr3_aa: CASSPSGGKDTQYF
cdr3_nt: TGTGCCAGCAGTCCTTCAGGGGGGAAAGATACGCAGTATTTT

cdr3_length: 13
d_call: -
clone_size: -
v_call: TRBV29-1
j_call: TRBJ2-3
cdr3_aa: CSVDGGITDTQYF
cdr3_nt: TGCAGCGTTGATGGCGGGATCACAGATACGCAGTATTTT

cdr3_length: 15
d_call: TRBD2
clone_size: many
v_call: TRBV7-2
j_call: TRBJ2-7
cdr3_aa: CASSMTSGGSYEQYF
cdr3_nt: TGTGCCAGCAGCATGACTAGCGGGGGCTCCTACGAGCAGTACTTC

cdr3_length: 11
d_call: -
clone_size: -
v_call: TRBV20-1
j_call: TRBJ2-7
cdr3_aa: CSATRGYEQYF
cdr3_nt: TGCAGTGCTACAAGGGGCTACGAGCAGTACTTC

cdr3_length: 14
d_call: TRBD1
clone_size: -
v_call: TRBV7-2
j_call: TRBJ1-5
cdr3_aa: CASSPGGGLGPQHF
cdr3_nt: TGTGCCAGCAGCCCAGGGGGGGGCCTGGGGCCCCAGCATTTT

cdr3_length: 14
d_call: -
clone_size: many
v_call: TRBV19
j_call: TRBJ2-3
cdr3_aa: CASSIAAIADTQYF
cdr3_nt: TGTGCCAGTAGTATTGCGGCGATCGCAGATACGCAGTATTTT

cdr3_length: 16
d_call: TRBD1
clone_size: -
v_call: TRBV4-2
j_call: TRBJ2-7
cdr3_aa: CASSLGTGGVGFEQYF
cdr3_nt: TGTGCCAGCAGCCTCGGGACAGGGGGCGTGGGGTTCGAGCAGTACTTC

cdr3_length: 12
d_call: -
clone_size: many
v_call: TRBV7-6
j_call: TRBJ2-3
cdr3_aa: CASSLSGDTHHF
cdr3_nt: TGTGCCAGCAGCCTTTCAGGAGATACGCACCATTTT

cdr3_length: 16
d_call: -
clone_size: many
v_call: TRBV7-2
j_call: TRBJ1-6
cdr3_aa: CASSFSDGSEYSPLHF
cdr3_nt: TGTGCCAGCAGCTTTTCCGACGGGAGTGAGTATTCACCCCTCCACTTT

cdr3_length: 13
d_call: -
clone_size: -
v_call: TRBV6-5
j_call: TRBJ1-2
cdr3_aa: CASSSAWGNGYTF
cdr3_nt: TGTGCCAGCAGTTCGGCGTGGGGTAATGGCTACACCTTC

cdr3_length: 12
d_call: TRBD1
clone_size: few
v_call: TRBV19
j_call: TRBJ2-4
cdr3_aa: CASSGQGYIQYF
cdr3_nt: TGTGCCAGTAGTGGACAGGGGTACATTCAGTACTTC

cdr3_length: 16
d_call: TRBD2
clone_size: -
v_call: TRBV7-2
j_call: TRBJ2-3
cdr3_aa: CASRRGLAGSYDTQYF
cdr3_nt: TGTGCCAGCAGACGAGGACTAGCGGGGTCATATGATACGCAGTATTTT

cdr3_length: 12
d_call: -
clone_size: few
v_call: TRBV20-1
j_call: TRBJ1-2
cdr3_aa: CSAPTENYGYTF
cdr3_nt: TGCAGTGCTCCCACAGAGAACTATGGCTACACCTTC

cdr3_length: 18
d_call: TRBD1
clone_size: -
v_call: TRBV7-3
j_call: TRBJ2-6
cdr3_aa: CASSLIGGQGYGANVLTF
cdr3_nt: TGTGCCAGCAGCTTAATCGGGGGACAGGGTTATGGGGCCAACGTCCTGACTTTC

cdr3_length: 14
d_call: -
clone_size: -
v_call: TRBV20-1
j_call: TRBJ2-5
cdr3_aa: CSAHRGVGEETQYF
cdr3_nt: TGCAGTGCCCACCGGGGCGTGGGGGAAGAGACCCAGTACTTC

cdr3_length: 18
d_call: TRBD2
clone_size: many
v_call: TRBV7-2
j_call: TRBJ2-7
cdr3_aa: CASSLVVAGGGSAYEQYF
cdr3_nt: TGTGCCAGCAGCTTAGTTGTAGCGGGGGGGGGTTCCGCCTACGAGCAGTACTTC

cdr3_length: 9
d_call: -
clone_size: -
v_call: TRBV20-1
j_call: TRBJ1-1
cdr3_aa: CSANTEAFF
cdr3_nt: TGCAGTGCTAACACTGAAGCTTTCTTT

cdr3_length: 12
d_call: -
clone_size: many
v_call: TRBV7-2
j_call: TRBJ1-1
cdr3_aa: CASSTRTTEAFF
cdr3_nt: TGTGCCAGCAGCACCCGGACGACTGAAGCTTTCTTT

cdr3_length: 15
d_call: -
clone_size: few
v_call: TRBV7-6
j_call: TRBJ1-4
cdr3_aa: CASSPPGSGNEKLFF
cdr3_nt: TGTGCCAGCAGCCCTCCTGGCAGCGGTAATGAAAAACTGTTTTTT

cdr3_length: 16
d_call: -
clone_size: few
v_call: TRBV20-1
j_call: TRBJ1-6
cdr3_aa: CSARDQQGAFNSPLHF
cdr3_nt: TGCAGTGCTAGAGATCAACAGGGAGCTTTTAATTCACCCCTCCACTTT

cdr3_length: 14
d_call: -
clone_size: few
v_call: TRBV19
j_call: TRBJ2-3
cdr3_aa: CASSVPGSRDTQYF
cdr3_nt: TGTGCCAGTAGTGTCCCAGGCAGTAGGGATACGCAGTATTTT

cdr3_length: 14
d_call: TRBD2
clone_size: many
v_call: TRBV7-3
j_call: TRBJ2-7
cdr3_aa: CASSSGLGAYEQYF
cdr3_nt: TGTGCCAGCAGCTCGGGACTAGGGGCCTACGAGCAGTACTTC

cdr3_length: 14
d_call: -
clone_size: -
v_call: TRBV6-8
j_call: TRBJ1-1
cdr3_aa: CASRGLYLNTEAFF
cdr3_nt: TGTGCCAGCAGGGGGCTTTATCTAAACACTGAAGCTTTCTTT

cdr3_length: 17
d_call: TRBD2
clone_size: few
v_call: TRBV5-1
j_call: TRBJ2-5
cdr3_aa: CASSFGLAGPPGKTQYF
cdr3_nt: TGCGCCAGCAGCTTTGGGCTAGCGGGCCCACCGGGGAAGACCCAGTACTTC

cdr3_length: 15
d_call: TRBD2
clone_size: -
v_call: TRBV6-2/TRBV6-3
j_call: TRBJ2-2
cdr3_aa: CASSYREGHAGELFF
cdr3_nt: TGTGCCAGCAGTTACCGGGAGGGCCATGCCGGGGAGCTGTTTTTT

cdr3_length: 15
d_call: TRBD2
clone_size: many
v_call: TRBV28
j_call: TRBJ2-5
cdr3_aa: CASSFWGGVQETQYF
cdr3_nt: TGTGCCAGCAGTTTTTGGGGGGGTGTACAAGAGACCCAGTACTTC

cdr3_length: 14
d_call: -
clone_size: many
v_call: TRBV7-2
j_call: TRBJ1-2
cdr3_aa: CASSLERINYGYTF
cdr3_nt: TGTGCCAGCAGCTTAGAACGAATTAACTATGGCTACACCTTC